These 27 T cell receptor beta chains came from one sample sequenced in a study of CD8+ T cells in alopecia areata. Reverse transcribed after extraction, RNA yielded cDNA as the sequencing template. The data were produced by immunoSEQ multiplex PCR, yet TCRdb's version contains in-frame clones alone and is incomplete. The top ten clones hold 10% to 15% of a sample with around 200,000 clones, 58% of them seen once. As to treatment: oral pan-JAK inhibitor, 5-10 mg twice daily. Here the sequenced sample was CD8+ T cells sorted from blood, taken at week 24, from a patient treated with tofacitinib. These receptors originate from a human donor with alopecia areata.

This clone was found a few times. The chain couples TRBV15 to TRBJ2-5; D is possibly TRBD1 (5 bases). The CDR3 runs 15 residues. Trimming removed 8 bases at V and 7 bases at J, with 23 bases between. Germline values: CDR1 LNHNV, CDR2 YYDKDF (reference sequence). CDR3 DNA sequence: TGTGCCACCTTCAGTTCTGGACATGGCTCTAGGACCCAGTACTTC. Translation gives CATFSSGHGSRTQYF.

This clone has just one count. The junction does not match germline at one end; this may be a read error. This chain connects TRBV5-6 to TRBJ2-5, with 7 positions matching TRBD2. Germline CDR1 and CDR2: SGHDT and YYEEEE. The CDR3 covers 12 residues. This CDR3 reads CASSSGGEAQYF. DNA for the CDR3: TGTGCCAGCAGCTCGGGGGGAGAGGCCCAGTACTTC.

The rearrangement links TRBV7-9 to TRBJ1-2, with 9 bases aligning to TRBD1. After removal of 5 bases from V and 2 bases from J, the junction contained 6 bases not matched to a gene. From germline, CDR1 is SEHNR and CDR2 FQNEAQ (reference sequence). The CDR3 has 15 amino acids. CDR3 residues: CASSPWDRDNYGYTF. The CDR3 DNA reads TGTGCCAGCAGCCCGTGGGACAGGGACAACTATGGCTACACCTTC. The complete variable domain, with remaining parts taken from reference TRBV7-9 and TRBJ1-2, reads DTGVSQNPRHKITKRGQNVTFRCDPISEHNRLYWYRQTLGQGPEFLTYFQNEAQLEKSRLLSDRFSAERPKGSFSTLEIQRTEQGDSAMYLCASSPWDRDNYGYTFGSGTRLTVV.

CDR3 in DNA: TGTGCCAGCAGCCAAGCCGTGGTCTATGGCTACACCTTC. Translated, it gives CASSQAVVYGYTF. The chain is built from TRBV4-2 and TRBJ1-2; D uncertain. Germline V gene data show CDR1 as LGHNA and CDR2 as YNFKEQ. The V gene lost 1 base and the J gene lost 4 bases, with 7 bases spanning the gap. The CDR3 is 13 residues long.

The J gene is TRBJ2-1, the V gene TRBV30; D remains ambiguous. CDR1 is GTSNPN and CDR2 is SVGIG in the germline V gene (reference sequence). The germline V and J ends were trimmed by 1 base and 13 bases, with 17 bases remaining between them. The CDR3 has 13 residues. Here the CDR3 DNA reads TGTGCCTGGAGTGAGGTAGCATCCCTTGTACAGTTCTTC. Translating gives CAWSEVASLVQFF.

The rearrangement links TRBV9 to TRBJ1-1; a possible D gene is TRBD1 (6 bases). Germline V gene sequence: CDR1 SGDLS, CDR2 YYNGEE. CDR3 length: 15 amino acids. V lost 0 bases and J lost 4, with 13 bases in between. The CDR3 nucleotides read TGTGCCAGCAGCGTAGGAATGGGGGGCGGCACTGAAGCTTTCTTT. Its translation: CASSVGMGGGTEAFF.

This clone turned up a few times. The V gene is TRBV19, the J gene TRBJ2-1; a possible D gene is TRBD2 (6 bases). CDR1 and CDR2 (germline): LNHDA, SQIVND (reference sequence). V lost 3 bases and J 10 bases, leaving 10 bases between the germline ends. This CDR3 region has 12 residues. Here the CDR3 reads CASSILAGEQFF. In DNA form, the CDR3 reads TGTGCCAGTAGTATTTTGGCGGGGGAGCAGTTCTTC.

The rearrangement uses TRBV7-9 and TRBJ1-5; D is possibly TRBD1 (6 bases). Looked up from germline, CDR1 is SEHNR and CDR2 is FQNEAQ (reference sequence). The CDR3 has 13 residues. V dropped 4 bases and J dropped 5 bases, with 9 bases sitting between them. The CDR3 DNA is TGTGCCAGCAGCTGGAAGGGGGATCAGCCCCAGCATTTT. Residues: CASSWKGDQPQHF.

CDR3 in DNA: TGTGCCAGCAGTCATGGACAGACTAATGAAAAACTGTTTTTT. Translating it yields CASSHGQTNEKLFF. V is TRBV27 and J is TRBJ1-4, with D possibly TRBD1 on 6 matching bases. Germline V gene data show CDR1 as MNHEY and CDR2 as SMNVEV (reference sequence). The CDR3 runs 14 residues. The V gene lost 5 bases and the J gene lost 2 bases, with 9 bases spanning the gap.

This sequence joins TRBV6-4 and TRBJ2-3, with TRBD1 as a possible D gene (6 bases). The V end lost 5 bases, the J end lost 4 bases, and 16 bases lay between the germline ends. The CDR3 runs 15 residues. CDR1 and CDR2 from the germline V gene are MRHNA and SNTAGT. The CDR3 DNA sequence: TGTGCCAGCAGTAAGTCCCTGGGGGCCGCAGATACGCAGTATTTT. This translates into CASSKSLGAADTQYF.

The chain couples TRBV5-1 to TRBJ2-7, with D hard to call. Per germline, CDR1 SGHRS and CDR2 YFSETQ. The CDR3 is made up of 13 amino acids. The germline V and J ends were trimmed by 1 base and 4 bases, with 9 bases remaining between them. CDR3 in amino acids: CASSLRRNYEQYF. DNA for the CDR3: TGCGCCAGCAGCTTGCGGCGGAATTACGAGCAGTACTTC.

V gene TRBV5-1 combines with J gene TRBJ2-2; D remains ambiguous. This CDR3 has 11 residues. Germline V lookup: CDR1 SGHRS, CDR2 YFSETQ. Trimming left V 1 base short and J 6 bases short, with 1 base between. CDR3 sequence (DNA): TGCGCCAGCAGCTTGCCCGGGGAGCTGTTTTTT. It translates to CASSLPGELFF.

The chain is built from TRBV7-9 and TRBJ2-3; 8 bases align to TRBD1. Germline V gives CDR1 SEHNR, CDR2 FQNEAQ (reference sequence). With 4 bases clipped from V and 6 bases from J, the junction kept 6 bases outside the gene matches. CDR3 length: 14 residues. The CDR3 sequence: CASSWGQEGDTQYF. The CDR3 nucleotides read TGTGCCAGCAGCTGGGGACAGGAGGGGGATACGCAGTATTTT.

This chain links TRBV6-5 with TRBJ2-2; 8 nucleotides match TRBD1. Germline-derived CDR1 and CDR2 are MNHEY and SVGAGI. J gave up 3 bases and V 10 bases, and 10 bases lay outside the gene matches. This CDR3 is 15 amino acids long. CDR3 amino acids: CATTSRDRHTGELFF. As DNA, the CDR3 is TGTGCCACCACCTCCCGGGACAGGCACACCGGGGAGCTGTTTTTT.

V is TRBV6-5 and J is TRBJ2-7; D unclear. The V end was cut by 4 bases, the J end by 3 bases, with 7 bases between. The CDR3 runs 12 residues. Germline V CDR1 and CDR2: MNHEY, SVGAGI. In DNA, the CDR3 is TGTGCCAGCAGTTGGTCGGGCTACGAGCAGTACTTC. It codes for CASSWSGYEQYF.

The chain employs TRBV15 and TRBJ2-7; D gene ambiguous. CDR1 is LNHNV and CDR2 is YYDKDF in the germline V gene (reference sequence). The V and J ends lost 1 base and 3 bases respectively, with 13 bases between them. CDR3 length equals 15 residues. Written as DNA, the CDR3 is TGTGCCACCAGCAGAGGTACCGCAGCACTCTACGAGCAGTACTTC. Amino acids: CATSRGTAALYEQYF.

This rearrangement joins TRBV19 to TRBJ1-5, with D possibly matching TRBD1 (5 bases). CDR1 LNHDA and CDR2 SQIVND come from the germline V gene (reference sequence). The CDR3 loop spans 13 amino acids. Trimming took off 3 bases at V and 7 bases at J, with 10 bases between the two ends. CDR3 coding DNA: TGTGCCAGTAGTATCGGCCGGGGGCAGCCCCAGCATTTT. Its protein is CASSIGRGQPQHF. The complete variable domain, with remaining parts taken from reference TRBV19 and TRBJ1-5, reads DGGITQSPKYLFRKEGQNVTLSCEQNLNHDAMYWYRQDPGQGLRLIYYSQIVNDFQKGDIAEGYSVSREKKESFPLTVTSAQKNPTAFYLCASSIGRGQPQHFGDGTRLSIL.

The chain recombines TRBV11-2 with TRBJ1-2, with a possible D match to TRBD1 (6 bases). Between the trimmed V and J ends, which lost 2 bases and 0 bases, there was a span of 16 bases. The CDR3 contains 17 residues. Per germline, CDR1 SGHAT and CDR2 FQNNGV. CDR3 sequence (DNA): TGTGCCAGCAGCTTAATAATTGGAGGGGGTACTAACTATGGCTACACCTTC. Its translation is CASSLIIGGGTNYGYTF. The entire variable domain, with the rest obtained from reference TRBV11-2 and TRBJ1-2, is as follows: EAGVAQSPRYKIIEKRQSVAFWCNPISGHATLYWYQQILGQGPKLLIQFQNNGVVDDSQLPKDRFSAERLKGVDSTLKIQPAKLEDSAVYLCASSLIIGGGTNYGYTFGSGTRLTVV.

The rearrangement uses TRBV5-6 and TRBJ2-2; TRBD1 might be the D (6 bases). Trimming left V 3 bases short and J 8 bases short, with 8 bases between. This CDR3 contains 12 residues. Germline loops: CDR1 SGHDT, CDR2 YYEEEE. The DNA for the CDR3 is TGTGCCAGCAGCTGGACAGCAGGGGAGCTGTTTTTT. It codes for CASSWTAGELFF.

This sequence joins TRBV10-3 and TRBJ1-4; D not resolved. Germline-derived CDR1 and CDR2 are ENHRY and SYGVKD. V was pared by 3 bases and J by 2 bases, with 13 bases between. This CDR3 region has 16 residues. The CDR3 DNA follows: TGTGCCATCAGTGAAACCCCGGGGAATACTAATGAAAAACTGTTTTTT. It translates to CAISETPGNTNEKLFF.

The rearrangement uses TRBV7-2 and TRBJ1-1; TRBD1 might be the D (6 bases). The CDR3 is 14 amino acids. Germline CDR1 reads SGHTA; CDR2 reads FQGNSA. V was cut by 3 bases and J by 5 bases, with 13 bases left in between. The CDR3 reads CASSLAGVGTEAFF. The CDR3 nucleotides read TGTGCCAGCAGCTTGGCAGGGGTTGGAACTGAAGCTTTCTTT.

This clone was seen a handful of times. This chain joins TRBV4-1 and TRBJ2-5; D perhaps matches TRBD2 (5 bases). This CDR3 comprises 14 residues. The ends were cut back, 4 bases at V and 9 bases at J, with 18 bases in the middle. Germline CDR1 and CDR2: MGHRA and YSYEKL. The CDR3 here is CASSPRQDLGAQYF. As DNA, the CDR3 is TGCGCCAGCAGCCCTAGACAAGACCTCGGGGCCCAGTACTTC.

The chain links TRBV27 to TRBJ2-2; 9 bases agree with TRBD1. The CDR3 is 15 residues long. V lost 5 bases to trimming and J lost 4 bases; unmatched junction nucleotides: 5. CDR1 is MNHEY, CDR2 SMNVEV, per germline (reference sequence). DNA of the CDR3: TGTGCCAGCAGTCACAGGGGGCGCGCCACCGGGGAGCTGTTTTTT. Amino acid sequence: CASSHRGRATGELFF.

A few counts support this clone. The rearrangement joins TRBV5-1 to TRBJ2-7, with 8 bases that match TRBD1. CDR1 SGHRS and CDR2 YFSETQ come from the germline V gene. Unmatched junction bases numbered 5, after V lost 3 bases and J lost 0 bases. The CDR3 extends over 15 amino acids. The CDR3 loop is CASSYGQGSSYEQYF. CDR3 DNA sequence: TGCGCCAGCAGCTACGGACAGGGAAGCTCCTACGAGCAGTACTTC. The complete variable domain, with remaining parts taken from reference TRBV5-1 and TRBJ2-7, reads KAGVTQTPRYLIKTRGQQVTLSCSPISGHRSVSWYQQTPGQGLQFLFEYFSETQRNKGNFPGRFSGRQFSNSRSEMNVSTLELGDSALYLCASSYGQGSSYEQYFGPGTRLTVT.

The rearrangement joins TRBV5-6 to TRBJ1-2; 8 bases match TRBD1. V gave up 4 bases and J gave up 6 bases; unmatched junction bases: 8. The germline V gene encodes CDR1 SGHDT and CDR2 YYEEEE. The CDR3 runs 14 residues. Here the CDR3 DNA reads TGTGCCAGCAGCCCGTGGACAGGGCAACATGGCTACACCTTC. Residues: CASSPWTGQHGYTF. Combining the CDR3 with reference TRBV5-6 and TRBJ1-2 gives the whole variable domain DAGVTQSPTHLIKTRGQQVTLRCSPKSGHDTVSWYQQALGQGPQFIFQYYEEEERQRGNFPDRFSGHQFPNYSSELNVNALLLGDSALYLCASSPWTGQHGYTFGSGTRLTVV.

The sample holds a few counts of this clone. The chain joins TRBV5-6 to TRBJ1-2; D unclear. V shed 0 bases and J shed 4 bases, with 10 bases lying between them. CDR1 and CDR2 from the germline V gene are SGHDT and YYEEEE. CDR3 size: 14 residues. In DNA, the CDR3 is TGTGCCAGCAGCTTGGGATCCTCGCTCTATGGCTACACCTTC. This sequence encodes CASSLGSSLYGYTF.

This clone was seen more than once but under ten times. As DNA, the CDR3 is TGTGCCAGCAGTTACTCCAGGGACTACGAGCAGTACTTC. This gives the protein CASSYSRDYEQYF. The chain has TRBV6-5 and TRBJ2-7; TRBD1 might be the D (5 bases). Germline assignment: CDR1 MNHEY and CDR2 SVGAGI. The CDR3 runs 13 residues. Trimming stripped 0 bases from V and 3 bases from J, with 6 bases between.